These 9 T cell receptor beta chains share one sample of origin, sequenced in a study of cytomegalovirus exposure and HLA in healthy donors. The PCR used 60 Vbeta and 13 Jbeta primers. This table comes from immunoSEQ multiplex PCR, and its TCRdb copy is limited to in-frame clones, with some not included. This sample has approximately 88,000 clones; around three quarters occur once, and the top ten carry 5% to 5.5%. Material: PBMCs. The source of these receptors is a man younger than 45 in good health and CMV-seropositive.

A few counts support this clone. The J gene is TRBJ1-1, the V gene TRBV4-1, with D possibly TRBD1 on 6 matching bases. Trimming left V 4 bases short and J 0 bases short, with 12 bases between. This CDR3 spans 15 amino acids. The germline CDR1 and CDR2 sequences are MGHRA and YSYEKL. DNA for the CDR3: TGCGCCAGCAGCCCGATACAGGGAGTGAACACTGAAGCTTTCTTT. Translating it yields CASSPIQGVNTEAFF.

This chain links TRBV4-1 with TRBJ1-1, with 9 bases that match TRBD1. The CDR3 spans 14 residues. V was pared by 4 bases and J by 8 bases, with 8 bases of the junction left unmatched. CDR1 and CDR2 (germline): MGHRA, YSYEKL. The CDR3 here is CASSRGQGEAEAFF. The CDR3 DNA reads as TGCGCCAGCAGCCGGGGACAGGGAGAGGCGGAAGCTTTCTTT.

J is TRBJ1-2 and V is TRBV5-1; 9 bases line up with TRBD1. Trimming cost V 2 bases and J 5 bases; bases outside gene matches: 10. The CDR3 consists of 16 residues. Per the germline V gene, CDR1 is SGHRS and CDR2 is YFSETQ. The CDR3 here is CASSFSLTGGEYGYTF. CDR3 DNA: TGCGCCAGCAGCTTCTCCTTAACAGGGGGCGAGTATGGCTACACCTTC.

The chain carries TRBV7-8 and TRBJ2-1, with 8 bases identical to TRBD1. Germline V gene sequence: CDR1 SGHVS, CDR2 FQNEAQ. The CDR3 extends over 15 amino acids. The V and J ends lost 2 bases and 7 bases, in that order; junction bases with no gene match: 7. The CDR3 loop reads CASSLSGQGWNEQFF. The CDR3 DNA sequence: TGTGCCAGCAGCTTAAGTGGACAGGGTTGGAATGAGCAGTTCTTC.

This clone appeared once. The CDR3 DNA follows: TGTGCCAGCAGTAATACAGCGAGGCGGGAGGGCCTGCATGAGCAGTTCTTC. Its translation: CASSNTARREGLHEQFF. This chain connects TRBV7-3 to TRBJ2-1; 9 bases map to TRBD2. Germline CDR1 is SGHTA and CDR2 is FQGTGA. V trimming: 6 bases; J trimming: 8 bases; junction bases outside the gene matches: 17. This CDR3 is built from 17 residues.

J is TRBJ1-1 and V is TRBV18, with 7 bases that match TRBD1. This CDR3 contains 15 residues. CDR1 and CDR2 (germline): KGHSH, LQKENI. The V segment lost 4 bases and the J segment 2 bases; nucleotides outside the gene matches: 7. CDR3 in DNA: TGTGCCAGCTCACAAATAAACAGGGGTAACACTGAAGCTTTCTTT. Its translation: CASSQINRGNTEAFF.

This chain links TRBV14 with TRBJ2-4; TRBD2 might be the D (6 bases). Trimming shortened V by 3 bases and J by 0 bases, and 9 bases separated the two germline ends. Germline values: CDR1 SGHDN, CDR2 FVKESK. The length of the CDR3 is 15 residues. CDR3 sequence: CASSQGLLAKNIQYF. The DNA for the CDR3 is TGTGCCAGCAGCCAGGGACTTCTAGCCAAAAACATTCAGTACTTC.

This clone was observed a few times. The V call is TRBV25-1, the J call TRBJ2-3; TRBD1 aligns across 7 bases. CDR1 MGHDK and CDR2 SYGVNS come from the germline V gene. This CDR3 contains 13 residues. The ends lost 6 bases at V and 5 bases at J; junction bases unmatched: 5. CDR3 DNA sequence: TGTGCCAGCAGGAAAGGGGGCGGAGATACGCAGTATTTT. Translating gives CASRKGGGDTQYF.

The chain recombines TRBV6-5 with TRBJ1-4; weak D call: TRBD1 (6 bases). Germline V gene lookup returns CDR1 MNHEY and CDR2 SVGAGI. The CDR3 extends over 15 amino acids. Deletions cut 2 bases from V and 3 bases from J, with 10 bases between. The CDR3 loop is CASSYEGHSNEKLFF. The CDR3 DNA sequence: TGTGCCAGCAGTTACGAGGGACACTCTAATGAAAAACTGTTTTTT.